The rows below give T cell receptor beta chains drawn from one sample of a study of cytomegalovirus exposure and HLA in healthy donors. Using immunoSEQ multiplex PCR, the repertoire was profiled, and TCRdb retains in-frame clones only, with some absent. The sample has 200,000 to 300,000 clones, approximately 86% seen once; the top ten hold around 1.2%. Sequencing was done on a sample of PBMCs. The receptors were gathered from a woman aged 25 to 39 in good health and CMV-seropositive. Both conserved end residues are part of each CDR3. The order of the fields is V gene, clone size, D gene, J gene, CDR3 protein, CDR3 DNA. D genes are given only for firm matches. The listing skips clone size in some rows; elsewhere it reads once, few, many or a size class.

>TRBV4-1|-|-|TRBJ2-7
CASSYKTGIYEQYF
TGCGCCAGCAGCTACAAAACAGGGATCTACGAGCAGTACTTC
>TRBV9|-|-|TRBJ2-7
CASSVLGGPQYF
TGTGCCAGCAGCGTGCTCGGAGGCCCACAGTACTTC
>TRBV11-3|-|TRBD1|TRBJ2-7
CASSLGGTGTGYEQYF
TGTGCCAGCAGCTTAGGGGGGACAGGTACCGGATACGAGCAGTACTTC
>TRBV6-1|-|-|TRBJ2-7
CASSETEGEGHEQYF
TGTGCCAGCAGTGAAACGGAGGGGGAGGGCCACGAGCAGTACTTC
>TRBV7-9|-|TRBD2|TRBJ2-3
CASSYPSGSFADTQYF
TGTGCCAGCAGTTATCCTAGCGGGAGTTTTGCAGATACGCAGTATTTT
>TRBV6-1|-|-|TRBJ2-1
CASENLVATRGEQFF
TGTGCCAGCGAAAACCTGGTAGCGACCAGGGGTGAGCAGTTCTTC
>TRBV6-5|-|TRBD1|TRBJ1-1
CASLLGQGAPEAFF
TGTGCCAGCCTTCTAGGACAGGGGGCTCCTGAAGCTTTCTTT
>TRBV6-4|-|-|TRBJ2-1
CASSDQGEDEQFF
TGTGCCAGCAGTGATCAGGGGGAGGATGAGCAGTTCTTC
>TRBV6-5|-|-|TRBJ2-7
CASSYLAGADYEQYF
TGTGCCAGCAGTTACCTGGCAGGGGCGGATTACGAGCAGTACTTC
>TRBV7-6|-|-|TRBJ1-2
CASSFGGDGYTF
TGTGCCAGCAGCTTTGGAGGAGATGGCTACACCTTC
>TRBV27|-|-|TRBJ2-1
CASTKGTVYNEQFF
TGTGCCAGCACAAAAGGGACTGTCTACAATGAGCAGTTCTTC
>TRBV11-3|-|TRBD1|TRBJ2-5
CASSLVSGTAYFQETQYF
TGTGCCAGCAGCTTAGTGTCGGGGACAGCTTATTTTCAAGAGACCCAGTACTTC
>TRBV10-2|-|TRBD2|TRBJ2-7
CASTFSGTHYEQYF
TGCGCCAGCACTTTTAGCGGGACCCACTACGAGCAGTACTTC
>TRBV5-1|-|-|TRBJ1-1
CASSLGGGYTEAFF
TGCGCCAGCAGCTTGGGGGGGGGCTACACTGAAGCTTTCTTT
>TRBV9|-|-|TRBJ2-1
CASTRLSDEQFF
TGTGCCAGCACCCGACTTTCGGATGAGCAGTTCTTC
>TRBV27|-|-|TRBJ2-7
CASSPYEALEQYF
TGTGCCAGCAGTCCATATGAGGCTCTCGAGCAGTACTTC
>TRBV30|-|TRBD2|TRBJ2-4
CAWSFGTSGLAKNIQYF
TGTGCCTGGAGTTTTGGGACTAGCGGATTAGCCAAAAACATTCAGTACTTC
>TRBV5-1|-|TRBD2|TRBJ2-1
CASSWGTSGSRLGDEQFF
TGCGCCAGCAGCTGGGGGACTAGCGGGAGTCGTCTCGGGGATGAGCAGTTCTTC
>TRBV6-5|-|TRBD2|TRBJ2-1
CASSYSISGSYNEQFF
TGTGCCAGCAGTTACTCGATCAGCGGGAGTTACAATGAGCAGTTCTTC
>TRBV7-9|-|TRBD1|TRBJ1-2
CASSAQTGGWGYTF
TGTGCCAGCAGCGCGCAGACAGGGGGCTGGGGCTACACCTTC
>TRBV27|-|-|TRBJ2-1
CASSSIQFYNEQFF
TGTGCCAGCAGTTCGATACAGTTCTACAATGAGCAGTTCTTC
>TRBV5-1|once|-|TRBJ2-7
CASSVGQPVSYEQYF
TGCGCCAGCAGCGTTGGACAGCCTGTTTCCTACGAGCAGTACTTC
>TRBV15|-|TRBD1|TRBJ2-1
CATSRARQGNDEQFF
TGTGCCACCAGCAGAGCTCGACAGGGGAACGATGAGCAGTTCTTC
>TRBV5-6|-|-|TRBJ2-4
CASSLGAVVPENIQYF
TGTGCCAGCAGCTTGGGTGCGGTGGTCCCGGAAAACATTCAGTACTTC
>TRBV19|-|TRBD2|TRBJ2-1
CASSIRRLAGIPAYNEQFF
TGTGCCAGTAGTATCCGTCGCCTAGCGGGAATCCCGGCCTACAATGAGCAGTTCTTC
>TRBV19|once|-|TRBJ2-1
CASKATYNEQFF
TGTGCCAGTAAAGCCACCTACAATGAGCAGTTCTTC
>TRBV2|-|TRBD2|TRBJ2-3
CSGGAGPSTDTQYF
TGCAGCGGGGGGGCAGGCCCTAGCACAGATACGCAGTATTTT
>TRBV25-1|-|-|TRBJ1-2
CASSEARGARGYTF
TGTGCCAGCAGTGAAGCACGGGGGGCGAGGGGCTACACCTTC
>TRBV2|once|-|TRBJ2-6
CASGDWGTGANVLTF
TGTGCCAGCGGGGACTGGGGAACTGGGGCCAACGTCCTGACTTTC
>TRBV4-1|-|TRBD2|TRBJ2-3
CASSSGLAQTDTQYF
TGCGCCAGCAGTTCCGGACTAGCCCAGACAGATACGCAGTATTTT
>TRBV4-1|once|-|TRBJ2-7
CASSQEFSSALSYEQYF
TGCGCCAGCAGCCAAGAGTTCTCCAGCGCCCTCTCCTACGAGCAGTACTTC
>TRBV19|-|-|TRBJ1-5
CASSIGRAINQPQHF
TGTGCCAGTAGTATAGGCAGGGCCATAAATCAGCCCCAGCATTTT
>TRBV11-1|few|-|TRBJ2-7
CASAGTRYAYEQYF
TGTGCCAGCGCGGGAACCCGGTACGCCTACGAGCAGTACTTC
>TRBV7-6|-|-|TRBJ2-7
CASSLGRGYEQYF
TGTGCCAGCAGCTTAGGCAGGGGTTACGAGCAGTACTTC
>TRBV10-3|-|TRBD1|TRBJ1-2
CAISRGTGGINHYGYTF
TGTGCCATCAGTCGCGGGACAGGGGGCATCAATCACTATGGCTACACCTTC
>TRBV30|-|-|TRBJ2-7
CAWSGSNPYEQYF
TGTGCCTGGAGCGGGAGCAACCCCTACGAGCAGTACTTC
>TRBV30|-|TRBD2|TRBJ2-1
CAWSGLANHNEQFF
TGTGCCTGGAGCGGACTAGCGAACCACAATGAGCAGTTCTTC
>TRBV4-1|-|TRBD2|TRBJ2-4
CASSQDPTSGSGRGKNIQYF
TGCGCCAGCAGCCAAGATCCGACTAGCGGGAGTGGCCGTGGGAAAAACATTCAGTACTTC
>TRBV29-1|-|-|TRBJ1-4
CSIQVSGREKLFF
TGCAGCATACAAGTATCGGGAAGAGAAAAACTGTTTTTT
>TRBV27|-|TRBD1|TRBJ2-7
CASSRDRGYEQYF
TGTGCCAGCAGCCGGGACAGGGGATACGAGCAGTACTTC
>TRBV29-1|-|-|TRBJ2-1
CSVGTSLSSYNEQFF
TGCAGCGTTGGCACTAGCTTAAGCTCCTACAATGAGCAGTTCTTC
>TRBV19|-|TRBD2|TRBJ2-7
CASSPPSPSGGYEQYF
TGTGCCAGTAGTCCGCCCTCACCCTCGGGGGGCTACGAGCAGTACTTC
>TRBV5-1|-|-|TRBJ2-2
CASIQGTGELFF
TGCGCCAGCATACAGGGCACCGGGGAGCTGTTTTTT
>TRBV2|-|TRBD1|TRBJ2-3
CASSGDSGSTDTQYF
TGTGCCAGCAGTGGGGACAGCGGCAGCACAGATACGCAGTATTTT
>TRBV2|-|TRBD1|TRBJ1-1
CASYAPGTGNTEAFF
TGTGCCAGCTATGCTCCCGGGACAGGGAACACTGAAGCTTTCTTT
>TRBV9|-|-|TRBJ2-5
CASSVASGSQETQYF
TGTGCCAGCAGCGTAGCAAGCGGCTCCCAAGAGACCCAGTACTTC
>TRBV27|few|TRBD2|TRBJ2-7
CASRYIAGGEQYF
TGTGCCAGCAGATACATAGCGGGAGGCGAGCAGTACTTC
>TRBV29-1|few|TRBD1|TRBJ1-2
CSAGTAYGYTF
TGCAGCGCTGGGACAGCCTATGGCTACACCTTC
>TRBV27|-|-|TRBJ2-1
CASSSGSSYNEQFF
TGTGCCAGCTCTTCAGGGTCCTCCTACAATGAGCAGTTCTTC
>TRBV4-1|-|TRBD1|TRBJ1-2
CASSQGPIQGEEKGYTF
TGCGCCAGCAGCCAAGGCCCGATACAGGGGGAGGAAAAAGGCTACACCTTC
>TRBV19|-|TRBD2|TRBJ2-1
CATGLAGGPGEQFF
TGTGCCACGGGGTTAGCGGGAGGGCCTGGTGAGCAGTTCTTC
>TRBV5-1|-|TRBD1|TRBJ2-7
CASGQGAREQYF
TGCGCCAGCGGACAGGGGGCGAGGGAGCAGTACTTC
>TRBV6-5|-|-|TRBJ2-1
CASSRGRDEQFF
TGTGCCAGCAGCAGGGGACGGGATGAGCAGTTCTTC
>TRBV7-3|many|-|TRBJ1-1
CASSPKTGNTEAFF
TGTGCCAGCAGCCCAAAAACAGGGAACACTGAAGCTTTCTTT
>TRBV6-1|-|-|TRBJ2-7
CASSELVDSFYEQYF
TGTGCCAGCAGTGAATTGGTTGACAGTTTCTACGAGCAGTACTTC
>TRBV30|-|-|TRBJ2-3
CAWTKGQYSTDTQYF
TGTGCCTGGACGAAGGGACAATATAGCACAGATACGCAGTATTTT
>TRBV5-6|-|-|TRBJ2-1
CASTGGTYNEQFF
TGTGCCAGCACGGGCGGGACCTACAATGAGCAGTTCTTC